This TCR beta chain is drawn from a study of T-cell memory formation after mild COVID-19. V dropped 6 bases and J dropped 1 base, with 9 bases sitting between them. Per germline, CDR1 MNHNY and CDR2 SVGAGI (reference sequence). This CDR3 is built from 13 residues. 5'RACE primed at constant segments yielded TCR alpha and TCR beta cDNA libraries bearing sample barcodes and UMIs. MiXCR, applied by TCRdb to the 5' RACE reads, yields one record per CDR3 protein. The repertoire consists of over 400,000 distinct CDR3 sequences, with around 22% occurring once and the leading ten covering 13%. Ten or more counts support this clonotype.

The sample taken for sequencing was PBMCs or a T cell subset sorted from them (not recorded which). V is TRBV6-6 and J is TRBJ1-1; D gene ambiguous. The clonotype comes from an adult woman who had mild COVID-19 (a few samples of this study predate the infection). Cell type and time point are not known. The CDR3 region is CASRSGRNTEAFF. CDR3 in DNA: TGTGCCAGCAGAAGCGGACGGAACACTGAAGCTTTCTTT.